These 14 T cell receptor beta chains were sequenced from one sample in a study of blood T cell repertoires in COVID-19. This table comes from immunoSEQ multiplex PCR, and its TCRdb copy is limited to in-frame clones, with some not included. The table lists a few hundred thousand clones, about 83% of them singletons, with about 6% in the top ten. Sequenced sample: peripheral blood. The receptors stem from a man between 60 and 75 years old who had recovered from COVID-19.

The chain recombines TRBV7-8 with TRBJ1-2; D is perhaps TRBD1 (5 bases). The V and J ends lost 8 bases and 1 base respectively, with 11 bases between them. CDR1 and CDR2 (germline): SGHVS, FQNEAQ. CDR3 length: 13 amino acids. As DNA, the CDR3 is TGTGCCAGCCGGGCAGGGCTTAACTATGGCTACACCTTC. This codes for CASRAGLNYGYTF.

J is TRBJ2-2 and V is TRBV19, with 8 bases aligning to TRBD1. Germline trimming cut 5 bases from V and 3 bases from J; bases unmatched to any gene: 8. Looked up from germline, CDR1 is LNHDA and CDR2 is SQIVND (reference sequence). The CDR3 sequence is 16 residues long. The CDR3 is CASSLPGQDYTGELFF. The CDR3 nucleotides read TGTGCCAGTAGTCTCCCGGGACAGGACTACACCGGGGAGCTGTTTTTT.

The gene calls are TRBV4-3 and TRBJ1-2; possibly TRBD1 for D (5 bases). Per germline, CDR1 LGHNA and CDR2 YSLEER. CDR3 size: 14 residues. V shed 0 bases and J shed 7 bases, with 12 bases lying between them. The DNA for the CDR3 is TGCGCCAGCAGCCAAGATCGGGGGGGTCGTGGCTACACCTTC. As protein: CASSQDRGGRGYTF.

The rearrangement uses TRBV7-9 and TRBJ2-1; weak D call: TRBD2 (5 bases). Trimming shortened V by 6 bases and J by 0 bases, and 15 bases separated the two germline ends. CDR3 length: 16 amino acids. Germline values: CDR1 SEHNR, CDR2 FQNEAQ (reference sequence). CDR3 amino acids: CASSAGERSSYNEQFF. The CDR3 DNA reads as TGTGCCAGCAGTGCTGGGGAGCGGAGCTCCTACAATGAGCAGTTCTTC. Based on the CDR3 plus reference TRBV7-9 and TRBJ2-1, the full variable domain is DTGVSQNPRHKITKRGQNVTFRCDPISEHNRLYWYRQTLGQGPEFLTYFQNEAQLEKSRLLSDRFSAERPKGSFSTLEIQRTEQGDSAMYLCASSAGERSSYNEQFFGPGTRLTVL.

The V gene is TRBV6-2 or TRBV6-3, the J gene TRBJ1-2; TRBD1 might be the D (5 bases). The CDR3 has 14 residues. Trimming pared 2 bases from V and 7 bases from J, leaving 14 bases between. Germline CDR1 and CDR2: MNHEY and SVGEGT. This chain's CDR3 is CASSYGQAFGGYTF. Written as DNA, the CDR3 is TGTGCCAGCAGTTACGGACAAGCGTTTGGTGGCTACACCTTC.

J is TRBJ2-3 and V is TRBV6-6; 11 nucleotides line up with TRBD1. Germline CDR1 and CDR2: MNHNY and SVGAGI (reference sequence). V was pared by 5 bases and J by 3 bases, with 7 bases of the junction left unmatched. The CDR3 totals 16 residues. The CDR3 protein is CASSRSGTGGTDTQYF. CDR3 nucleotides: TGTGCCAGCAGTCGATCCGGGACAGGGGGAACAGATACGCAGTATTTT.

This chain uses TRBV27 with TRBJ2-2, with a tentative D call TRBD2 (5 bases). With 6 bases removed from V and 5 bases from J, the gap between germline ends came to 13 bases. Germline V gene data show CDR1 as MNHEY and CDR2 as SMNVEV (reference sequence). This CDR3 has 14 residues. The DNA for the CDR3 is TGTGCCAGCAGGAGGGCTTTGGGGACCGGGGAGCTGTTTTTT. Translating gives CASRRALGTGELFF.

This clone has only a few counts. The V call is TRBV6-5, the J call TRBJ1-4; possibly TRBD1 for D (6 bases). CDR1 MNHEY and CDR2 SVGAGI come from the germline V gene. CDR3 size: 15 residues. The V end was cut by 4 bases, the J end by 3 bases, with 12 bases between. The CDR3 region is CASSSPTGSNEKLFF. The CDR3 nucleotides read TGTGCCAGCAGTTCTCCAACAGGGTCTAATGAAAAACTGTTTTTT.

The chain has TRBV7-2 and TRBJ1-1; D is possibly TRBD1 (6 bases). The germline V and J ends were trimmed by 4 bases and 5 bases, with 14 bases remaining between them. The CDR3 contains 14 residues. Germline V gene data show CDR1 as SGHTA and CDR2 as FQGNSA. The CDR3 is CASSSGAGRTEAFF. CDR3 sequence (DNA): TGTGCCAGCAGCTCAGGGGCCGGGCGGACTGAAGCTTTCTTT. The variable domain in full, with the rest retrieved from reference TRBV7-2 and TRBJ1-1, is GAGVSQSPSNKVTEKGKDVELRCDPISGHTALYWYRQSLGQGLEFLIYFQGNSAPDKSGLPSDRFSAERTGGSVSTLTIQRTQQEDSAVYLCASSSGAGRTEAFFGQGTRLTVV.

The CDR3 is CAWSGQGGEKLFF. In DNA form, the CDR3 reads TGTGCCTGGAGTGGACAGGGGGGTGAAAAACTGTTTTTT. The chain has TRBV30 and TRBJ1-4, with 9 bases lining up with TRBD1. Germline V CDR1 and CDR2: GTSNPN, SVGIG (reference sequence). With V trimmed by 1 base and J by 7 bases, 1 base remained unmatched. This CDR3 is built from 13 residues. The full variable domain, rest sourced from reference TRBV30 and TRBJ1-4, is SQTIHQWPATLVQPVGSPLSLECTVEGTSNPNLYWYRQAAGRGLQLLFYSVGIGQISSEVPQNLSASRPQDRQFILSSKKLLLSDSGFYLCAWSGQGGEKLFFGSGTQLSVL.

V and J are TRBV3-1 (or the pseudogene TRBV3-2) and TRBJ2-1, with 8 bases identical to TRBD2. Trimming cost V 4 bases and J 4 bases; bases outside gene matches: 9. Looked up from germline, CDR1 is LGHDT and CDR2 is YNNKEL (reference sequence). The CDR3 consists of 16 residues. The CDR3 DNA is TGTGCCAGCAGCCCTATATATAGCGGGGATTACAATGAGCAGTTCTTC. This codes for CASSPIYSGDYNEQFF.

This sequence joins TRBV7-9 and TRBJ2-2; 10 bases match TRBD1. After removal of 5 bases from V and 4 bases from J, the junction contained 4 bases not matched to a gene. Per germline, CDR1 SEHNR and CDR2 FQNEAQ (reference sequence). This CDR3 comprises 15 residues. CDR3 DNA sequence: TGTGCCAGCAGCCTCTGGGACAGGGGCACCGGGGAGCTGTTTTTT. As protein: CASSLWDRGTGELFF.

The rearrangement uses TRBV11-3 and TRBJ2-1, with 7 bases fitting TRBD2. The junction had 4 bases not matched to a gene; V was cut back by 8 bases and J by 3 bases. Germline CDR1 and CDR2: SGHNT and YENEEA. The CDR3 has 13 residues. The CDR3 coding sequence is TGTGCCAGCTCCCCGGGAGGCTACAATGAGCAGTTCTTC. It codes for CASSPGGYNEQFF.

The chain employs TRBV9 and TRBJ2-5; 7 bases align to TRBD1. V was clipped by 0 bases and J by 4 bases; unmatched bases: 6. Germline CDR1 and CDR2: SGDLS and YYNGEE. The CDR3 extends over 15 amino acids. The CDR3 region has the DNA TGTGCCAGCAGCGTAGATGAGGGGGCAGGAGAGACCCAGTACTTC. It yields the protein CASSVDEGAGETQYF.